Listed below are T cell receptor beta chains from one sample, sequenced in a study of blood T cell repertoires in COVID-19. Profiling relied on immunoSEQ multiplex PCR, and the TCRdb table lists in-frame clones only, not all of them. This table has under 300,000 clones, 82% appearing once. Sequencing was done on a sample of peripheral blood. The receptors originated from a woman aged 55-70 years with active or convalescent COVID-19. Both conserved end residues are part of each CDR3. The order of the fields is clone size, V gene, CDR3 length, D gene, J gene, CDR3 protein, CDR3 DNA. The D gene is left open where the match is weak. Size is omitted from some rows. Given values are once, few, many or a class for expanded clones.

>NA|TRBV30|19|NA|TRBJ1-2
CAWSVDPLRGGAAKAGYTF
TGTGCCTGGAGTGTAGACCCTCTCCGAGGGGGGGCGGCTAAGGCGGGCTACACCTTC
>NA|TRBV5-6|18|TRBD2|TRBJ2-3
CASSLPGLVISGTDTQYF
TGTGCCAGCAGCCTGCCGGGACTAGTTATATCTGGCACAGATACGCAGTATTTT
>few|TRBV5-4|15|TRBD2|TRBJ2-5
CASSTGTSDFETQYF
TGTGCCAGCAGCACCGGGACTAGCGATTTTGAGACCCAGTACTTC
>once|TRBV5-1|18|TRBD1|TRBJ1-6
CASSTGQGAGSYNSPLHF
TGCGCCAGCAGCACCGGACAGGGGGCGGGCTCCTATAATTCACCCCTCCACTTT
>few|TRBV6-5|13|NA|TRBJ1-2
CASSSDRRAGYTF
TGTGCCAGCAGTTCCGACAGGCGGGCTGGCTACACCTTC
>NA|TRBV7-3|15|NA|TRBJ1-1
CASSLSSAGNTEAFF
TGTGCCAGCAGCTTATCATCGGCAGGGAACACTGAAGCTTTCTTT
>NA|TRBV6-2/TRBV6-3|15|NA|TRBJ1-2
CASSYSGGINYGYTF
TGTGCCAGCAGTTACTCCGGGGGGATCAACTATGGCTACACCTTC
>few|TRBV7-2|14|TRBD2|TRBJ2-7
CASSLGTSFYEQYF
TGTGCCAGCAGCTTGGGGACTAGCTTTTACGAGCAGTACTTC
>once|TRBV27|11|NA|TRBJ1-1
CASRLGPEAFF
TGTGCCAGCAGACTAGGTCCTGAAGCTTTCTTT
>once|TRBV23-1|18|NA|TRBJ2-6
CASSQRGRVSSGANVLTF
TGCGCCAGCAGTCAACGAGGCAGGGTGAGCTCTGGGGCCAACGTCCTGACTTTC